The sequence of this T cell receptor beta chain was determined in a study of T cells in Graves' hyperthyroidism and ophthalmopathy. Overall study: Peripheral blood was acquired at first diagnosis, ahead of any therapy whatsoever. Study-wide results and limits: Clonotypes that were expanded in thyroid above 0.001 mostly appeared in blood too.

The source material, RNA transcripts, was used to amplify TCR beta CDR3 regions. First-round RT-PCR with HTBI primers amplified the TCR CDR3 region. TCRdb reanalysed the multiplex PCR reads using MiXCR and keeps one entry per CDR3 protein. The data contain around 190,000 distinct CDR3 sequences, less than 20% of them seen just once; the ten biggest clones take up approximately 56%. The CDR3 consists of 14 residues. After removal of 5 bases from V and 4 bases from J, the junction contained 5 bases not matched to a gene. Germline lookup yields CDR1 SEHNR and CDR2 FQNEAQ (reference sequence). This clonotype was counted at least ten times. Its antigen is unknown. If no ophthalmopathy progression occurred within 18 months, Graves' hyperthyroidism was stable. This sample holds PBMCs from roughly 10 ml fresh peripheral blood.

The source is a woman aged 45-60 years with Graves' hyperthyroidism. V gene TRBV7-9 combines with J gene TRBJ2-7, with 10 bases aligning to TRBD1. Sequencing was carried out using blood. The CDR3 coding sequence is TGTGCCAGCAGCGTTACGGGACAGGGGTACGAGCAGTACTTC. Translating gives CASSVTGQGYEQYF.